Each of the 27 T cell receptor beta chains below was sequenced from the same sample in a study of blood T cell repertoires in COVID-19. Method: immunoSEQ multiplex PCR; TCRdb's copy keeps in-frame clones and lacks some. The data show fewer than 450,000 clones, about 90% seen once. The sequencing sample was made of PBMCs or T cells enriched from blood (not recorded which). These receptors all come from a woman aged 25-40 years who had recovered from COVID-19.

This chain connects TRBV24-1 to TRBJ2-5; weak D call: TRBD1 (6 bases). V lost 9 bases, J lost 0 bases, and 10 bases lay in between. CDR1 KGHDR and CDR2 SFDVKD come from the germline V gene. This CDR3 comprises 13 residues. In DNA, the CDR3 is TGTGCCACCGGATACAGGGACCAAGAGACCCAGTACTTC. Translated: CATGYRDQETQYF.

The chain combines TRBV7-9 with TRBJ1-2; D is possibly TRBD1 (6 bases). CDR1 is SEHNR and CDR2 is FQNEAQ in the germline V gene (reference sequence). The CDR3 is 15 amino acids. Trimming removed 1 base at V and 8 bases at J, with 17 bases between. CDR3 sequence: CASSLGDLQGKGYTF. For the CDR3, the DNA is TGTGCCAGCAGCTTAGGTGATTTACAGGGTAAAGGCTACACCTTC.

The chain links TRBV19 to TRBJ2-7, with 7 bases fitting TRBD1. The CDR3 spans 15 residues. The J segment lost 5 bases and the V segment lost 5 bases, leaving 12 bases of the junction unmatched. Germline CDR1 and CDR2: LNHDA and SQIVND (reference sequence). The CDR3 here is CASSPAGTDFHEQYF. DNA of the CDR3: TGTGCCAGTAGTCCAGCCGGGACAGATTTCCACGAGCAGTACTTC.

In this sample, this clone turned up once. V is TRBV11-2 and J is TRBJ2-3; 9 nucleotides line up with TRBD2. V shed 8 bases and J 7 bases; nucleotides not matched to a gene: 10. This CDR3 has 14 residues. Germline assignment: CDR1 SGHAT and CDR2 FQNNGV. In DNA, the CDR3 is TGTGCCAGCGGAGGGCGGGGGGGCACGAATACGCAGTATTTT. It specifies CASGGRGGTNTQYF.

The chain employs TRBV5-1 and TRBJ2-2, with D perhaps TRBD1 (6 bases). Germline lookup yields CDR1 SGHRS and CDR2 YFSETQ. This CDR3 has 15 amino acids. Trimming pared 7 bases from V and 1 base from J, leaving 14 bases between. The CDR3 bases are TGCGCCAGCTCCATGGGGGCGCAGAACACCGGGGAGCTGTTTTTT. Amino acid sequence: CASSMGAQNTGELFF. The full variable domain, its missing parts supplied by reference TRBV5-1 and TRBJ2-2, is KAGVTQTPRYLIKTRGQQVTLSCSPISGHRSVSWYQQTPGQGLQFLFEYFSETQRNKGNFPGRFSGRQFSNSRSEMNVSTLELGDSALYLCASSMGAQNTGELFFGEGSRLTVL.

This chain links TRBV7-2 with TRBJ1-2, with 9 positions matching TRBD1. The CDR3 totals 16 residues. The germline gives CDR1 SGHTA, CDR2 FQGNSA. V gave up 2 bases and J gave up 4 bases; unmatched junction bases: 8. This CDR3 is CASSLTSGTGSYGYTF. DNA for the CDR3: TGTGCCAGCAGCTTAACGTCCGGGACAGGGTCCTATGGCTACACCTTC.

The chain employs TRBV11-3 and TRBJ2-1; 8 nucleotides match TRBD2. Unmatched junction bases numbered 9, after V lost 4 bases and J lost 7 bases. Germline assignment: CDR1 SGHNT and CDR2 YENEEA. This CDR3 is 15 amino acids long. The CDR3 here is CASSSSAGGGNEQFF. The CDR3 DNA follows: TGTGCCAGCAGCTCCTCCGCGGGGGGCGGAAATGAGCAGTTCTTC.

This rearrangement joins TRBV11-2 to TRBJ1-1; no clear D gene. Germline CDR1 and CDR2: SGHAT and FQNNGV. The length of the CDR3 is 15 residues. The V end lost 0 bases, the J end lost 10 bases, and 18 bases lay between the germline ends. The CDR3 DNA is TGTGCCAGCAGCTTAGAGGTTGTCGGGCCGCGGGGAGCTTTCTTT. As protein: CASSLEVVGPRGAFF.

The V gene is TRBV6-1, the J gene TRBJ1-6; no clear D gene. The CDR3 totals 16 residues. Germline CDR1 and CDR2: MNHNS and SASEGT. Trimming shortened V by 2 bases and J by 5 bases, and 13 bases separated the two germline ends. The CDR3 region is CASSESGGTHNSPLHF. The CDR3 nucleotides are TGTGCCAGCAGTGAAAGCGGCGGAACTCATAATTCACCCCTCCACTTT.

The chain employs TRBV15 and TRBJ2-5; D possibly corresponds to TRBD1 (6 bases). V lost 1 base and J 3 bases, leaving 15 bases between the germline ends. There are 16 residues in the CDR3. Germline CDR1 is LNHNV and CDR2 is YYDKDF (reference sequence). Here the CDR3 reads CATSRASGRGKETQYF. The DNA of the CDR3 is TGTGCCACCAGCAGAGCCTCCGGCAGGGGAAAAGAGACCCAGTACTTC.

This CDR3 is CAWSGTLHSYSNQPQHF. In nucleotides, the CDR3 is TGTGCCTGGAGTGGGACTTTGCATTCCTATAGCAATCAGCCCCAGCATTTT. The chain carries TRBV30 and TRBJ1-5; no clear D gene. Trimming left V 1 base short and J 0 bases short, with 16 bases between. This CDR3 spans 17 amino acids. The germline gives CDR1 GTSNPN, CDR2 SVGIG (reference sequence). The full variable domain, in which reference TRBV30 and TRBJ1-5 provide the parts outside the CDR3, is SQTIHQWPATLVQPVGSPLSLECTVEGTSNPNLYWYRQAAGRGLQLLFYSVGIGQISSEVPQNLSASRPQDRQFILSSKKLLLSDSGFYLCAWSGTLHSYSNQPQHFGDGTRLSIL.

CDR3 residues: CASSLVASSYEQYF. CDR3 bases: TGTGCCAGCAGCTTAGTGGCAAGCTCCTACGAGCAGTACTTC. This chain links TRBV7-8 with TRBJ2-7; no firm D call. V was cut by 1 base and J by 0 bases, with 7 bases left in between. Germline loops: CDR1 SGHVS, CDR2 FQNEAQ. The CDR3 contains 14 residues.

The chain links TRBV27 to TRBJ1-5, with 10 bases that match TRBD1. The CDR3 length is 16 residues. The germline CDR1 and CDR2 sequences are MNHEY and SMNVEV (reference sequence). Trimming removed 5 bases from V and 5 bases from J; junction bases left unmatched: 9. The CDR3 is CASSLRRDRGDQPQHF. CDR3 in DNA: TGTGCCAGCAGTCTGCGCCGGGACAGGGGTGATCAGCCCCAGCATTTT.

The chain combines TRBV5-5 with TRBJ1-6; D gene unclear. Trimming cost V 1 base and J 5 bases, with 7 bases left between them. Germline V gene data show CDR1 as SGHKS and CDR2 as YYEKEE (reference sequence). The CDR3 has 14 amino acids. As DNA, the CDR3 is TGTGCCAGCAGCTTGTGGCAGGATAATTCACCCCTCCACTTT. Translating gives CASSLWQDNSPLHF.

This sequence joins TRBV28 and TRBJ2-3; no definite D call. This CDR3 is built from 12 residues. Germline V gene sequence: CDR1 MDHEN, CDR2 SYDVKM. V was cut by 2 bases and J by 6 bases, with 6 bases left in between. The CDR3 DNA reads TGTGCCAGCAGTTTAGCAGTTGATACGCAGTATTTT. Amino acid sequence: CASSLAVDTQYF.

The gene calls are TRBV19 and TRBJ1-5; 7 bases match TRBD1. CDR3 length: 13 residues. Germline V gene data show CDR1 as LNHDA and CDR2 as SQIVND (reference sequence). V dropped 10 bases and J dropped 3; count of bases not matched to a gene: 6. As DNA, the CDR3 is TGTGCCACCTCGGGACAGCTCAATCAGCCCCAGCATTTT. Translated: CATSGQLNQPQHF. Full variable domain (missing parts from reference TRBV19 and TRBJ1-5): DGGITQSPKYLFRKEGQNVTLSCEQNLNHDAMYWYRQDPGQGLRLIYYSQIVNDFQKGDIAEGYSVSREKKESFPLTVTSAQKNPTAFYLCATSGQLNQPQHFGDGTRLSIL.

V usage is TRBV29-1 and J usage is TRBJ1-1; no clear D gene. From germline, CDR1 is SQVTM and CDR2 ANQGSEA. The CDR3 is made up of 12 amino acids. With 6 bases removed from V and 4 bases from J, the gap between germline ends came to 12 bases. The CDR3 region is CSVKRVTTEAFF. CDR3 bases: TGCAGCGTGAAGAGGGTTACCACTGAAGCTTTCTTT. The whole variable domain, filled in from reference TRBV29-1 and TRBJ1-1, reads SAVISQKPSRDICQRGTSLTIQCQVDSQVTMMFWYRQQPGQSLTLIATANQGSEATYESGFVIDKFPISRPNLTFSTLTVSNMSPEDSSIYLCSVKRVTTEAFFGQGTRLTVV.

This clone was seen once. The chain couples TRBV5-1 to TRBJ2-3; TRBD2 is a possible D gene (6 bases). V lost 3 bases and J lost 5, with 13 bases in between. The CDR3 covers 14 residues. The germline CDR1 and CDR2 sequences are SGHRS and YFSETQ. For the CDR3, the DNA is TGCGCCAGCAGCTCGGGACTTCAGGGAGATACGCAGTATTTT. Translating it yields CASSSGLQGDTQYF.

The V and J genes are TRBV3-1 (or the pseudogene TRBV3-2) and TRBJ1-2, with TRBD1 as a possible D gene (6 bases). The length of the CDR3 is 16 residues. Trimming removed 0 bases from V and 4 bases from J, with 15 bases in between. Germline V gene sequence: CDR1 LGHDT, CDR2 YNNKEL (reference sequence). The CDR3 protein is CASSQDIGGRRYGYTF. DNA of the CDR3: TGTGCCAGCAGCCAAGATATCGGGGGGCGCCGCTATGGCTACACCTTC.

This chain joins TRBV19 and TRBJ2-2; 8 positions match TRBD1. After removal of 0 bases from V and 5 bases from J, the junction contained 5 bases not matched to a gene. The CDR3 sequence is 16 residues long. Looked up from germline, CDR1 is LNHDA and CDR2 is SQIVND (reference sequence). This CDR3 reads CASSIEMQGATGELFF. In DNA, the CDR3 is TGTGCCAGTAGTATAGAAATGCAGGGGGCGACCGGGGAGCTGTTTTTT.

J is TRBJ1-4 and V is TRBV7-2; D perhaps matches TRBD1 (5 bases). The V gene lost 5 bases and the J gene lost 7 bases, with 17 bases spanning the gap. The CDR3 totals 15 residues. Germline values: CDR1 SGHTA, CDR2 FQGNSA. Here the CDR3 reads CASSLSWGVGEKLFF. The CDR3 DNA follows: TGTGCCAGCAGCCTAAGCTGGGGGGTAGGTGAAAAACTGTTTTTT.

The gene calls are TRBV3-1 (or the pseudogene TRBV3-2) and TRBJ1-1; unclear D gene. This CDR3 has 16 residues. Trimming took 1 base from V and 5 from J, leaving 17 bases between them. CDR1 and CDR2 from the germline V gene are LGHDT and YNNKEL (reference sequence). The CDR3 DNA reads TGTGCCAGCAGCCAAGGACCCCGTTCGGGTTGGACTGAAGCTTTCTTT. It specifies CASSQGPRSGWTEAFF.

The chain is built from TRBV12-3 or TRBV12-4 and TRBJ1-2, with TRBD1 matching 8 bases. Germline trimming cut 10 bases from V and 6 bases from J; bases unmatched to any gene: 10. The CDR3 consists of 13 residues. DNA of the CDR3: TGTGCCATCCAACAGGGGGTAGTGGATGGCTACACCTTC. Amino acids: CAIQQGVVDGYTF.

The DNA of the CDR3 is TGTGCCAGCATCCACCCGGGACAGTACACAGATACGCAGTATTTT. As protein: CASIHPGQYTDTQYF. The chain has TRBV28 and TRBJ2-3; 7 nucleotides align to TRBD1. The CDR3 is 15 amino acids. V shed 7 bases, J shed 2 bases, and the junction held 9 bases outside the gene matches. Germline CDR1 and CDR2: MDHEN and SYDVKM. Using reference TRBV28 and TRBJ2-3 for the parts outside the CDR3, the full variable domain is DVKVTQSSRYLVKRTGEKVFLECVQDMDHENMFWYRQDPGLGLRLIYFSYDVKMKEKGDIPEGYSVSREKKERFSLILESASTNQTSMYLCASIHPGQYTDTQYFGPGTRLTVL.

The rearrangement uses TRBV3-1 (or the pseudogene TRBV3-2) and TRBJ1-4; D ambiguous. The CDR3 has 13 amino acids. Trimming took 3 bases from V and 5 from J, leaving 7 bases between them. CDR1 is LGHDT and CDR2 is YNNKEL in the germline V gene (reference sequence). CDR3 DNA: TGTGCCAGCAGCCATCACACGAATGAAAAACTGTTTTTT. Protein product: CASSHHTNEKLFF.

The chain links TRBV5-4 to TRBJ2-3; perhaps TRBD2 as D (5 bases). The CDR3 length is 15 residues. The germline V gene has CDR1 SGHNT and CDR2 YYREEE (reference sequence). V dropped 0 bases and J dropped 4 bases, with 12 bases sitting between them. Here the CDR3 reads CASSLGAEGADTQYF. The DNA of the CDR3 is TGTGCCAGCAGCTTGGGGGCAGAGGGTGCAGATACGCAGTATTTT.

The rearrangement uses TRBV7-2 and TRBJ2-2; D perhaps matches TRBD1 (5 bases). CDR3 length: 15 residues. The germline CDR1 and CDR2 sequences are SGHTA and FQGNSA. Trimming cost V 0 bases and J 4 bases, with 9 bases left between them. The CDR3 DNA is TGTGCCAGCAGCTTAGCCTTACAGGCCACCGGGGAGCTGTTTTTT. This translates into CASSLALQATGELFF. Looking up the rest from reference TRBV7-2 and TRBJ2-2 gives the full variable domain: GAGVSQSPSNKVTEKGKDVELRCDPISGHTALYWYRQSLGQGLEFLIYFQGNSAPDKSGLPSDRFSAERTGGSVSTLTIQRTQQEDSAVYLCASSLALQATGELFFGEGSRLTVL.